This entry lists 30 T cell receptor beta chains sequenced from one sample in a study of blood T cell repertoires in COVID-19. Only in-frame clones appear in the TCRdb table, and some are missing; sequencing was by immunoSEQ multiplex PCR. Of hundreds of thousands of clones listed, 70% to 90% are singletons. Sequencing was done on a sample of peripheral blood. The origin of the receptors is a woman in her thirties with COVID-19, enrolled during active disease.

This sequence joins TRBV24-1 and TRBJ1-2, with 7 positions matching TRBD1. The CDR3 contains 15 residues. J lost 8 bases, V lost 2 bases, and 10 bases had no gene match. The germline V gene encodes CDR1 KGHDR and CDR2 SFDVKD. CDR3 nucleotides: TGTGCCACCAGTGATTCAGGGGGTACTATGGGGGGCTACACCTTC. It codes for CATSDSGGTMGGYTF.

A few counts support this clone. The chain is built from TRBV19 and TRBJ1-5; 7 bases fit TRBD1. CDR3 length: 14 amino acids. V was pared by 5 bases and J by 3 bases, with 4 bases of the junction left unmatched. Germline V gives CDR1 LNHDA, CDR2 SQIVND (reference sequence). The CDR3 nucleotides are TGTGCCAGTAGTGAGACAGGGCCCAATCAGCCCCAGCATTTT. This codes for CASSETGPNQPQHF.

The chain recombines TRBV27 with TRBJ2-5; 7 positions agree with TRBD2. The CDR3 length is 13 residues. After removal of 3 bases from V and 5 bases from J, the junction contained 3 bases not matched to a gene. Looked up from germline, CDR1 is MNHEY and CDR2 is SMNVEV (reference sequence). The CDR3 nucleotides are TGTGCCAGCAGTTTCCGGGGGGTTGAGACCCAGTACTTC. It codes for CASSFRGVETQYF.

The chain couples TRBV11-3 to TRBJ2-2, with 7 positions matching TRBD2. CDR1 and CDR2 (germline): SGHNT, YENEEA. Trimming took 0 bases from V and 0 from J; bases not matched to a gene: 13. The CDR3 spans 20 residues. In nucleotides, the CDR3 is TGTGCCAGCAGCTTAGATCTATGGCTGTCTAGCGGAGCGAACACCGGGGAGCTGTTTTTT. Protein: CASSLDLWLSSGANTGELFF.

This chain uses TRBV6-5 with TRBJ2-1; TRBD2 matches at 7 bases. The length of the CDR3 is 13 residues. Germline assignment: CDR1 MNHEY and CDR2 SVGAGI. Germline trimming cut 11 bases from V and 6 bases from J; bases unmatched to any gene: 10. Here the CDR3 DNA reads TGTGCCGTAAGTCGGGGGGATGGCAATGAGCAGTTCTTC. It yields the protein CAVSRGDGNEQFF.

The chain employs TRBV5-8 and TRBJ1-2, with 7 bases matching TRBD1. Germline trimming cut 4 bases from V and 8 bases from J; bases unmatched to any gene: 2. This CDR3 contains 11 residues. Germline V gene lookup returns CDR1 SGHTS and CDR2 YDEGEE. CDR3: CASSEGGGYTF. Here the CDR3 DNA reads TGTGCCAGCAGCGAAGGGGGCGGCTACACCTTC.

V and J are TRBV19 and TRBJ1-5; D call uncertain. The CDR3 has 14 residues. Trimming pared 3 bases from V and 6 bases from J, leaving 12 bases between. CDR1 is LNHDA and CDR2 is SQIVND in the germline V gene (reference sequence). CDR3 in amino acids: CASSIGASGQPQHF. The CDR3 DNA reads TGTGCCAGTAGTATCGGAGCTAGCGGTCAGCCCCAGCATTTT.

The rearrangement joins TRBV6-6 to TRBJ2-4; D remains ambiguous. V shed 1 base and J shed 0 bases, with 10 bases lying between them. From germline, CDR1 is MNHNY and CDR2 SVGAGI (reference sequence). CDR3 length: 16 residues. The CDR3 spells CASSYLVALAKNIQYF. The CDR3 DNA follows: TGTGCCAGCAGTTACTTAGTAGCATTAGCCAAAAACATTCAGTACTTC.

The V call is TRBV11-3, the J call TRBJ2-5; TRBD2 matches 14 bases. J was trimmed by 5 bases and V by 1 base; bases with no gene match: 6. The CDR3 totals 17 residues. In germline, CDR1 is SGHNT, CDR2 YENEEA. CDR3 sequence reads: CASSLGGLAGGGETQYF. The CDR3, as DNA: TGTGCCAGCAGCTTAGGCGGACTAGCGGGAGGAGGGGAGACCCAGTACTTC.

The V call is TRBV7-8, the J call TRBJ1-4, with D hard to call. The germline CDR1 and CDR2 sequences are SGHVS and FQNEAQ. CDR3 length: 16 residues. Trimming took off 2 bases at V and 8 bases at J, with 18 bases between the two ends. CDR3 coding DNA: TGTGCCAGCAGCTTAAAACCGGCCTCCTGGGAGGAAAAACTGTTTTTT. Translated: CASSLKPASWEEKLFF.

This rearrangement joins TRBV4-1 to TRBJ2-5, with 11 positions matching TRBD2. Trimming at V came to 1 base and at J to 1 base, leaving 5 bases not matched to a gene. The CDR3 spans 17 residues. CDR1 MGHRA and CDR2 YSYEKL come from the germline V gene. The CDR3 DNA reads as TGCGCCAGCAGCCAAGGAACTAGCGGGGGAGTCCAAGAGACCCAGTACTTC. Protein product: CASSQGTSGGVQETQYF.

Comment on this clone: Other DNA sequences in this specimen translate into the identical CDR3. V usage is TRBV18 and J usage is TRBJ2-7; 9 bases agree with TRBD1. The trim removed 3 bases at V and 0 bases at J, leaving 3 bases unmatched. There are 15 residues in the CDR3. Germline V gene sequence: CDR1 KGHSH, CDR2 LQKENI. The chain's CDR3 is CASSPGTGSSYEQYF. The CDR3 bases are TGTGCCAGCTCACCCGGGACAGGGAGCTCCTACGAGCAGTACTTC. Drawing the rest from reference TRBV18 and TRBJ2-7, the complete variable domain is NAGVMQNPRHLVRRRGQEARLRCSPMKGHSHVYWYRQLPEEGLKFMVYLQKENIIDESGMPKERFSAEFPKEGPSILRIQQVVRGDSAAYFCASSPGTGSSYEQYFGPGTRLTVT.

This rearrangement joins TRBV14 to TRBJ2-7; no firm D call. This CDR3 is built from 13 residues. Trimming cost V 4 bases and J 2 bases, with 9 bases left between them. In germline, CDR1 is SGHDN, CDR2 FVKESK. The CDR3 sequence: CASSPTATYEQYF. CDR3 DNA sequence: TGTGCCAGCAGCCCCACAGCTACCTACGAGCAGTACTTC.

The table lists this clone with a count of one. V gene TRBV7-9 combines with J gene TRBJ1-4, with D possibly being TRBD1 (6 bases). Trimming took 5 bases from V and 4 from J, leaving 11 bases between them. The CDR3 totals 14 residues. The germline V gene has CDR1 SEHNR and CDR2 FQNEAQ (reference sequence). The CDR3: CASSTTGLNEKLFF. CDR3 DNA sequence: TGTGCCAGCAGCACGACAGGACTTAATGAAAAACTGTTTTTT.

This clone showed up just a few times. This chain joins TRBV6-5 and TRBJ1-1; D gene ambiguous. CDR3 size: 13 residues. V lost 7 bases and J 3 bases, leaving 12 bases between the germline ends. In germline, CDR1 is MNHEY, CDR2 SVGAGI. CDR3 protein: CASKVFGDTEAFF. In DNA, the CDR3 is TGTGCCAGCAAGGTGTTCGGGGACACTGAAGCTTTCTTT.

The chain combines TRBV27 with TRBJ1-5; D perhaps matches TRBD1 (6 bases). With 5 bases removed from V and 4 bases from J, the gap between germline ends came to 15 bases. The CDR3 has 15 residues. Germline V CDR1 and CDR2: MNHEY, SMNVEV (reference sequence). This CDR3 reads CASSTGTGGNQPQHF. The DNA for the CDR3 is TGTGCCAGCAGTACAGGGACGGGGGGGAATCAGCCCCAGCATTTT.

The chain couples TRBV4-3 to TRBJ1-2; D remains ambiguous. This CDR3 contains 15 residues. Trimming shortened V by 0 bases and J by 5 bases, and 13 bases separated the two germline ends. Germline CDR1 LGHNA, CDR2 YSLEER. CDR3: CASSQDLGRTYGYTF. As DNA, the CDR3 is TGCGCCAGCAGCCAAGATCTTGGTAGAACTTATGGCTACACCTTC.

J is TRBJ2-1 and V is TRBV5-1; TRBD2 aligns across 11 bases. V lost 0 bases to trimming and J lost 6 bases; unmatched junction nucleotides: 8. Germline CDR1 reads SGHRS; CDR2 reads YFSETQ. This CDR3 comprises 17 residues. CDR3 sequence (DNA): TGCGCCAGCAGCTTGGAACTAGCGGGAGCAAGAGGCAATGAGCAGTTCTTC. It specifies CASSLELAGARGNEQFF.

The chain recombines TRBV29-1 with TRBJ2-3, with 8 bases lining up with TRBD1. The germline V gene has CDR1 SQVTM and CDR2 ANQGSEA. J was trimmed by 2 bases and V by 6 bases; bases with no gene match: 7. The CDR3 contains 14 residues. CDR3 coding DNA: TGCAGCGTGTGGGACAGGAAATCCACAGATACGCAGTATTTT. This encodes CSVWDRKSTDTQYF.

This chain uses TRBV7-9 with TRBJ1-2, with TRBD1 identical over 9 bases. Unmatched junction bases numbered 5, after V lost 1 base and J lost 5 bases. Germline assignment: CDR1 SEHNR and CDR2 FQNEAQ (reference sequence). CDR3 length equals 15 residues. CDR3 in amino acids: CASSLVPQGAYGYTF. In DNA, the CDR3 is TGTGCCAGCAGCTTAGTTCCACAGGGGGCGTATGGCTACACCTTC.

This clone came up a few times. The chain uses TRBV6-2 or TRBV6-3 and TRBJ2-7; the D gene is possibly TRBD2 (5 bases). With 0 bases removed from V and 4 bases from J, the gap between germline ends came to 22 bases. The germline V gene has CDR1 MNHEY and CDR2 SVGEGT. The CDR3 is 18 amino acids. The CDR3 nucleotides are TGTGCCAGCAGTTACTCGATGTCTCTGTGGCGGAGGATTTACGAGCAGTACTTC. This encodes CASSYSMSLWRRIYEQYF.

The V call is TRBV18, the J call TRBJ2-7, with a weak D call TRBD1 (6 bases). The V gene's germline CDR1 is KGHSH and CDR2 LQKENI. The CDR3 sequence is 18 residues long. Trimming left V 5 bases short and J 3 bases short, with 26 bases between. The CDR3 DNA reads TGTGCCAGCTCAGAATACTTACAGGGAGTCGCAGTGGGCTACGAGCAGTACTTC. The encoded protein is CASSEYLQGVAVGYEQYF.

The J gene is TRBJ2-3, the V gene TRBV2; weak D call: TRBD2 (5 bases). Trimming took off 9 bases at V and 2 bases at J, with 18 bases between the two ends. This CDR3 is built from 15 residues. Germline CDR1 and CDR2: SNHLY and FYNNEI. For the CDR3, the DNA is TGTGCCAGTGTGAACCCAGCGGAATACACAGATACGCAGTATTTT. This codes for CASVNPAEYTDTQYF.

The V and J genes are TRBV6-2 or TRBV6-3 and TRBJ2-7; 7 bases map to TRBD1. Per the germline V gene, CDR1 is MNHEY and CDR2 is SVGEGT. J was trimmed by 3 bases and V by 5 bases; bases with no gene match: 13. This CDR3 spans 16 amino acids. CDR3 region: CASSRPGQLRIYEQYF. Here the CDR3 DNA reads TGTGCCAGCAGTCGACCGGGACAGCTCAGGATCTACGAGCAGTACTTC.

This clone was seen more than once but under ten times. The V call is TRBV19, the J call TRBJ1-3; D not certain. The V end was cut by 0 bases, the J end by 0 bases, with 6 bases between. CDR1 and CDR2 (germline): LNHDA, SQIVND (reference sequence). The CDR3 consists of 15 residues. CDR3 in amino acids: CASSIDGSSGNTIYF. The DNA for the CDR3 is TGTGCCAGTAGTATAGACGGTAGCTCTGGAAACACCATATATTTT.

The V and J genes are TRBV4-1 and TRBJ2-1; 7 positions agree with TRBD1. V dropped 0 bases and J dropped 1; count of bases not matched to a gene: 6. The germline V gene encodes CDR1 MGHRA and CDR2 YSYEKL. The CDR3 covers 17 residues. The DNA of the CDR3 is TGCGCCAGCAGCCAAGATGAGGGGACAGATTCCTACAATGAGCAGTTCTTC. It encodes CASSQDEGTDSYNEQFF.

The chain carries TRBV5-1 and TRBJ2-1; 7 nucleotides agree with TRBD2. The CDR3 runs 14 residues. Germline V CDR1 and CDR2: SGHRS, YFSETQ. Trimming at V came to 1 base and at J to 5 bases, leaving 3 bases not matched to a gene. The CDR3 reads CASSLQAGHNEQFF. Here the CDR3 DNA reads TGCGCCAGCAGCTTGCAAGCGGGGCACAATGAGCAGTTCTTC.

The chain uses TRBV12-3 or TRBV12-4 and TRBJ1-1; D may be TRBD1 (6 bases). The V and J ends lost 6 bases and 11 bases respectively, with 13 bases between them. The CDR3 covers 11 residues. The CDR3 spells CASRAGGQAFF. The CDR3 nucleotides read TGTGCCAGCAGGGCGGGGGGGCAGGCTTTCTTT.

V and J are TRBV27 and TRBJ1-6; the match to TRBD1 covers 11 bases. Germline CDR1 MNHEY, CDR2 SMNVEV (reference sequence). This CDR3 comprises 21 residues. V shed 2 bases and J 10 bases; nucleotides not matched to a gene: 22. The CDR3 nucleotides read TGTGCCAGCAGTTTAGCCCCGGGAACTGGGACAGGGGGATTAGCGAGGTCACCCCTCCACTTT. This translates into CASSLAPGTGTGGLARSPLHF.

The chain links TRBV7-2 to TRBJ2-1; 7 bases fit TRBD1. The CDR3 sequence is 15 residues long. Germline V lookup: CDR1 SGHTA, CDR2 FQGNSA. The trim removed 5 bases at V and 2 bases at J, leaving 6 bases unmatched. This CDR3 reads CASSPDRVTYNEQFF. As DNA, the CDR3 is TGTGCCAGCAGCCCAGACAGGGTGACCTACAATGAGCAGTTCTTC.